The rows below give T cell receptor beta chains drawn from one sample of a study of cytotoxic CD8 clonotypes in ibrutinib-treated CLL. The repertoire was sequenced with immunoSEQ multiplex PCR; TCRdb's copy has only in-frame clones and lacks some. The profile shows about 130,000 clones, roughly three quarters of them singletons. The sequencing here drew on PBMCs, taken after 12 months of ibrutinib treatment. These receptor sequences come from a human donor with chronic lymphocytic leukemia. CDR3s include the opening cysteine and the closing phenylalanine or tryptophan. D genes are given only for firm matches. The size of a clone is reported for some rows only, either as once, few or many, or as a class for expanded clones.

cdr3_aa cdr3_nt d_call v_call clone_size j_call
CASSQDSGNQPQHF TGCGCCAGCAGCCAAGATTCCGGCAATCAGCCCCAGCATTTT NA TRBV4-1 NA TRBJ1-5
CASSQGHNQPQHF TGTGCCAGCAGCCAAGGGCACAATCAGCCCCAGCATTTT NA TRBV14 NA TRBJ1-5
CAWSADRVAGELFF TGTGCCTGGAGTGCGGACAGGGTGGCCGGGGAGCTGTTTTTT TRBD1 TRBV30 NA TRBJ2-2
CASSRTSGGGRDTQYF TGTGCCAGCAGCCGGACTAGCGGGGGAGGGCGGGATACGCAGTATTTT TRBD2 TRBV6-6 NA TRBJ2-3
CASRTAAGNIQYF TGTGCCAGCAGAACCGCGGCGGGAAACATTCAGTACTTC NA TRBV28 NA TRBJ2-4
CAWTRGSSSYNEQFF TGTGCCTGGACCCGGGGGTCCAGCTCCTACAATGAGCAGTTCTTC NA TRBV30 NA TRBJ2-1
CASSQVGRGLGYTF TGTGCCAGCAGCCAAGTCGGTCGAGGGCTTGGCTACACCTTC NA TRBV14 NA TRBJ1-2
CASSEPLYTSGRHSTDTQYF TGCGCCAGCAGTGAGCCCCTTTACACTAGCGGGAGGCACAGCACAGATACGCAGTATTTT TRBD2 TRBV10-2 NA TRBJ2-3
CASSSGTGSGIIAFF TGTGCCAGCAGTTCCGGGACAGGGAGTGGTATTATTGCTTTCTTT TRBD1 TRBV28 NA TRBJ1-1
CASSPRTDSPGEQYF TGTGCCAGCAGCCCTAGGACTGATTCGCCAGGGGAGCAGTACTTC NA TRBV7-8 NA TRBJ2-7
CASSIGRGDTEAFF TGTGCCAGTAGTATTGGCAGGGGGGACACTGAAGCTTTCTTT TRBD1 TRBV19 NA TRBJ1-1
CASSLGAGTLSRPFF TGTGCCAGCAGCTTAGGGGCAGGGACCCTTTCTCGGCCTTTCTTT NA TRBV7-2 few TRBJ1-1
CASSIWDRGYEQYF TGTGCCAGTAGTATATGGGACAGGGGTTACGAGCAGTACTTC TRBD1 TRBV19 few TRBJ2-7
CASSGTYGQETQYF TGTGCCAGCAGCGGGACGTACGGCCAAGAGACCCAGTACTTC NA TRBV5-5 once TRBJ2-5
CASSLGRNYYGYTF TGTGCCAGCAGCTTAGGTCGGAATTACTATGGCTACACCTTC NA TRBV11-1 NA TRBJ1-2
CASSPDRLAVEAFF TGTGCCAGCAGTCCTGACCGACTTGCCGTTGAAGCTTTCTTT NA TRBV2 few TRBJ1-1
CASSLVTGMGFQETQYF TGCGCCAGCAGCTTGGTGACAGGGATGGGGTTCCAAGAGACCCAGTACTTC TRBD1 TRBV5-1 once TRBJ2-5